This T cell receptor beta chain was recovered during a study of metastatic and nonmetastatic thyroid tumors (dated by TCRdb to about 2020). Describing the broader study: Repertoires from peripheral blood and from tumor or nodule tissue samples of malignant and benign thyroid patients were compared. Here is what the overall study found, with its caveats: In both blood and tumor samples, malignant tumors were reported to have significantly higher TCR beta diversity than benign nodules.

The germline V gene yields MGHRA for CDR1 and YSYEKL for CDR2. Including cysteine and phenylalanine, the CDR3 has 15 amino acids. The DNA shown is the 45-base CDR3, in frame from base 1. Trimmed from V: 5 bases; trimmed from J: 7 bases; junction bases lacking a gene match: 8. Library creation used PCR. Sequencer: Illumina HiSeq 4000. High-throughput sequencing was used to profile the TCR beta-chain CDR3 region of every patient. The paper's processing steps were these. CDR3 differences across clinicopathological groups were used to build a classifier for discriminating distant-metastatic papillary thyroid cancer patients. The Shannon index was used to assess repertoire diversity, and the Morisita-Horn index was used to assess tumor-blood repertoire similarity. In TCRdb, the public reads were trimmed at Q25 with fastp and aligned with MiXCR, with productive beta chains retained. These V and J calls are TCRdb output, not the study's own analysis. Across this sample there are roughly 40,000 clones, with around 16% seen only once. Around 4% of the sample goes to the ten largest clones.

This clone showed up many times. The specificity of this receptor is unknown. No per-base quality is available; no much larger clone lies one base away. No patient had received any treatment before thyroid surgery. Patient clinical samples collected from about 2011 to 2018 were retrospectively analysed using T-cell receptor beta sequencing. The chain is made from TRBV4-1 and TRBJ1-5; 10 junctional bases match TRBD1. The sample was blood. The sequence came from a female donor with papillary thyroid cancer or a benign thyroid nodule (not recorded which). Some clones in this sample may be carry-over from other donors' samples. CDR3 reads: CASSTRQGALQPQHF. The DNA sequence reads TGCGCCAGCAGCACGCGACAGGGGGCGTTACAGCCCCAGCATTTT.